The rows below give T cell receptor beta chains drawn from one sample of a study of immune evolution from preneoplasia to lung adenocarcinoma. Method: immunoSEQ multiplex PCR; TCRdb's copy keeps in-frame clones and lacks some. The sample lists around 41,000 clones; more than 60% were seen once. Sequencing input: FFPE invasive lung adenocarcinoma tissue. The receptors originated from a person aged 55-75 years with lung adenocarcinoma. Both conserved end residues are part of each CDR3. The D gene is left open where the match is weak. The size of a clone is reported for some rows only, either as once, few or many, or as a class for expanded clones.

v_call	clone_size	d_call	j_call	cdr3_nt	cdr3_aa
TRBV5-1	.	TRBD1	TRBJ2-7	TGCGCCAGCAGCGACCGGGACAGGGGCGCCGAGCAGTACTTC	CASSDRDRGAEQYF
TRBV27	.	.	TRBJ2-5	TGTGCCAGCAGTTCCTCGGGCCTAAACTACCCCCAGTACTTC	CASSSSGLNYPQYF
TRBV6-5	.	.	TRBJ1-1	TGTGCCAGCAGTTCCCCTAACAGGGTTACTGAAGCTTTCTTT	CASSSPNRVTEAFF
TRBV9	.	TRBD2	TRBJ2-3	TGTGCCAGTGACACCACCAGAGCGGGAGAGGCGGGTACGCAGTATTTT	CASDTTRAGEAGTQYF
TRBV19	.	TRBD2	TRBJ2-2	TGTGCCAGTAGTGTGGGACTAGCGGGAGGGGAGCTGTTTTTT	CASSVGLAGGELFF
TRBV30	.	TRBD1	TRBJ1-5	TGTGCCTGGAGGGGACAGGCTAGCAATCAGCCCCAGCATTTT	CAWRGQASNQPQHF
TRBV5-1	.	.	TRBJ1-1	TGCGCCAGCAGCCCGGGCGCGGGGACGATGAACACTGAAGCTTTCTTT	CASSPGAGTMNTEAFF
TRBV9	.	TRBD1	TRBJ2-7	TGTGCCAGCAGCGTGGGGGGGACAGGGGGCAACGAGCAGTACTTC	CASSVGGTGGNEQYF
TRBV10-3	.	.	TRBJ2-1	TGTGCCATCAGTGAGTCCCATGGCGGCAATGAGCAGTTCTTC	CAISESHGGNEQFF
TRBV4-1	.	.	TRBJ2-3	TGCGCCAGCAGCCAACCCAGGTCTAGCACAGATACGCAGTATTTT	CASSQPRSSTDTQYF
TRBV9	.	TRBD1	TRBJ1-1	TGTGCCAGCAGCTCTGGGACAGGGGGACAAGCTTTCTTT	CASSSGTGGQAFF
TRBV28	.	.	TRBJ2-3	TGTGCCAGCAGTTTAATGGTCACAGATACGCAGTATTTT	CASSLMVTDTQYF
TRBV30	.	.	TRBJ2-1	TGTGCCTGGAGTGTACCGGGGCTAGGGGGTCGCGGTGAGCAGTTCTTC	CAWSVPGLGGRGEQFF
TRBV18	.	TRBD1	TRBJ2-7	TGTGCCAGCTCACCAGGACAGGGGGCGTACGAGCAGTACTTC	CASSPGQGAYEQYF
TRBV6-5	once	.	TRBJ2-7	TGTGCCAGCAGTTACTCGGGGGACGAGCAGTACTTC	CASSYSGDEQYF
TRBV5-6	.	TRBD1	TRBJ1-2	TGTGCCAGCAGCTTGGATGGGGACAGCATTGTTAACTATGGCTACACCTTC	CASSLDGDSIVNYGYTF
TRBV29-1	once	TRBD2	TRBJ2-1	TGCAGCGTTTCGGGACTAGCCCACAATGAGCAGTTCTTC	CSVSGLAHNEQFF
TRBV6-6	few	.	TRBJ1-1	TGTGCCAGCAGTTCTCCGGGAGGGGCCCCGCAAGCTTTCTTT	CASSSPGGAPQAFF
TRBV12-5	.	TRBD2	TRBJ2-1	TGTGCTAGTGGGAAGACTAGCGGGACAAATGAGCAGTTCTTC	CASGKTSGTNEQFF
TRBV28	.	.	TRBJ1-4	TGTGCCAGCAGTTCTTCCCGGGTCCTAAAGCGCGAGGAAAAACTGTTTTTT	CASSSSRVLKREEKLFF
TRBV27	medium-sized	TRBD2	TRBJ2-2	TGTGCCAGCAGTTTGGAGCGGGGGTACACCGGGGAGCTGTTTTTT	CASSLERGYTGELFF
TRBV6-1	.	.	TRBJ2-7	TGTGCCAGCCATCCCGGACGCGTGGCCTACGAGCAGTACTTC	CASHPGRVAYEQYF
TRBV6-1	few	.	TRBJ2-7	TGTGCCAGCAGTGAAGTGGCAAAGCAGTACTTC	CASSEVAKQYF
TRBV6-6	.	.	TRBJ2-7	TGTGCCAGCAGTTACTTGGGCGGACTCGTAACGGGTGAGCAGTACTTC	CASSYLGGLVTGEQYF
TRBV7-2	.	TRBD1	TRBJ2-7	TGTGCCAGCAGCTTAAGTCCCGGGACAGGGAAGTACTTC	CASSLSPGTGKYF
TRBV15	.	.	TRBJ2-3	TGTGCCACCAGCAGAGGGGGCAACAGCGGCACAGATACGCAGTATTTT	CATSRGGNSGTDTQYF
TRBV5-1	.	TRBD1	TRBJ2-1	TGCGCCAGCAGCTTGACAGACAGGGGCTACAATGAGCAGTTCTTC	CASSLTDRGYNEQFF
TRBV28	.	.	TRBJ2-5	TGTGCCAGCAGTTTTGGCCGCCAAGAGACCCAGTACTTC	CASSFGRQETQYF
TRBV9	.	TRBD2	TRBJ2-3	TGTGCCAGCAGCGACGGACTAGCGGGAGTGGATACGCAGTATTTT	CASSDGLAGVDTQYF
TRBV6-6	.	.	TRBJ2-3	TGTGCCAGCAGCCGTACTCAGGGCAGGGCGGATACGCAGTATTTT	CASSRTQGRADTQYF
TRBV2	.	.	TRBJ1-5	TGTGCCAGCAGTGAAGAAGGAGTTCAGCCCCAGCATTTT	CASSEEGVQPQHF
TRBV4-1	once	.	TRBJ2-5	TGCGCCAGCAGCCAAGTTAGTAAGACGCTGAGAGAGACCCAGTACTTC	CASSQVSKTLRETQYF
TRBV6-1	.	TRBD2	TRBJ2-3	TGTGCCAGCAGTGTAACTAGCGGGAGTACAGATACGCAGTATTTT	CASSVTSGSTDTQYF
TRBV7-8	.	TRBD1	TRBJ1-2	TGTGCCAGCAGCTTAGAGGGGATCCGACAGGGTCTGGGCTACACCTTC	CASSLEGIRQGLGYTF
TRBV10-3	.	.	TRBJ1-3	TGTGCCTCCGGGCCCTCTGGAAACACCATATATTTT	CASGPSGNTIYF
TRBV11-2	.	.	TRBJ2-1	TGTGCCAGCAGCTCTACTAGAAACAATGAGCAGTTCTTC	CASSSTRNNEQFF
TRBV10-3	.	TRBD2	TRBJ2-3	TGTGCCATTGGGAGGGCCTCGAGGGGCACAGATACGCAGTATTTT	CAIGRASRGTDTQYF
TRBV7-2	.	.	TRBJ1-4	TGTGCCAGCAGCTCCTCAGGGGTAACTAATGAAAAACTGTTTTTT	CASSSSGVTNEKLFF
TRBV29-1	.	TRBD1	TRBJ1-1	TGCAGCGCACAAGCTCAGGGGGTTCTATCTGAAGCTTTCTTT	CSAQAQGVLSEAFF
TRBV7-9	.	TRBD2	TRBJ2-3	TGTGCCAGCAGTACCGGGGTAGCGGGTGTAGCAGATACGCAGTATTTT	CASSTGVAGVADTQYF
TRBV10-2	.	TRBD1	TRBJ1-4	TGCGCCAGCCGAACAGGGGGCTCGAATGAAAAACTGTTTTTT	CASRTGGSNEKLFF
TRBV11-2	.	.	TRBJ2-1	TGTGCCAGCAGCTTAGAAGGGAGCCCCTACAATGAGCAGTTCTTC	CASSLEGSPYNEQFF
TRBV28	.	.	TRBJ1-3	TGTGCCAGCAGTTTCGGGGATGCCTCTGGAAACACCATATATTTT	CASSFGDASGNTIYF
TRBV28	.	TRBD2	TRBJ2-1	TGTGCCAGCAGTCGTACTAGCGGAGTTTACAATGAGCAGTTCTTC	CASSRTSGVYNEQFF
TRBV10-3	.	.	TRBJ2-1	TGTGCCATCAGTGGGGGAGGCCCTACCAATGAGCAGTTCTTC	CAISGGGPTNEQFF
TRBV2	once	TRBD2	TRBJ2-1	TGTGCCGCGAACAGGGGGGGACTAGCGGGAGGCCGAAAGTTCTTC	CAANRGGLAGGRKFF
TRBV28	.	.	TRBJ1-5	TGTGCCAGCAGTCCCGGGACCGGCCGGATTAAGCAGCCCCAGCATTTT	CASSPGTGRIKQPQHF
TRBV18	.	TRBD1	TRBJ2-7	TGTGCCAGCTCATCGGGGACAGCCTACGAGCAGTACTTC	CASSSGTAYEQYF
TRBV4-1	.	TRBD2	TRBJ2-7	TGCGCCAGCAGCCAAGATTACCTAGCGGGGACCTCCTACGAGCAGTACTTC	CASSQDYLAGTSYEQYF
TRBV7-8	.	TRBD1	TRBJ2-7	TGTGCCAGCAGCTTGGGACAGGGTATCTCCTACGAGCAGTACTTC	CASSLGQGISYEQYF
TRBV7-2	.	.	TRBJ1-3	TGTGCCAGCAGCTTAGACTTGGCCTACACCATATATTTT	CASSLDLAYTIYF
TRBV28	.	TRBD1	TRBJ1-2	TGTGCCAGCAGACGACAGGGAAACTATGGCTACACCTTC	CASRRQGNYGYTF
TRBV2	.	.	TRBJ1-3	TGTGCCAGCAAGGGAACAGAGGCTGGAAACACCATATATTTT	CASKGTEAGNTIYF
TRBV28	.	.	TRBJ1-5	TGTGCCAGCATCCGAGGCGGGGGCGGGCAGCCCCAGCATTTT	CASIRGGGGQPQHF